This T cell receptor beta chain appears in the sequencing data of a study of blood T cell repertoires in COVID-19. At the level of the study: Collection of acute and convalescent COVID-19 samples took place in the United States, Italy and Spain. In each case, the material was cDNA or gDNA derived from T cells, B-cell-depleted T cells, or PBMCs.

This CDR3 has 13 residues. The germline V and J ends were trimmed by 4 bases and 2 bases, with 9 bases remaining between them. The germline V gene has CDR1 SGHNT and CDR2 YYREEE (reference sequence). Authors' analysis steps: The authors estimated nucleated cell counts from reference gene primer amplification. The assay was immunoSEQ multiplex PCR, and TCRdb's table has in-frame clones only and misses some. V and J calls and clone size are as listed in that table; D and trimming were resolved from the DNA. The table lists about 220,000 clones, 82% of them singletons, with approximately 3.8% in the top ten.

V usage is TRBV5-4 and J usage is TRBJ1-2; D remains unclear. The sequence came from an elderly woman with acute or convalescent COVID-19. Sample: peripheral blood. The CDR3 sequence: CASSSGLNYGYTF. The CDR3 coding sequence is TGTGCCAGCAGCAGTGGACTAAACTATGGCTACACCTTC.